This TCR beta chain came from a study of Tregs in tolerant kidney transplant recipients. Study as a whole: The nonmyeloablative bone marrow transplants came from related graft donors, with transient mixed chimerism.

The data were produced by immunoSEQ multiplex PCR, yet TCRdb's version contains in-frame clones alone and is incomplete. The repertoire holds fewer than 100,000 clones, with 80% to 95% as singletons. CD4+CD25+CD127- Tregs, CD4+CD25- non-Tregs, CD4 and CD8 cells were sorted. The specimen was CD4+ T cells from blood, collected before the transplant. The receptor comes from a human donor who received a combined kidney and bone marrow transplant.

CDR3 amino acids: CASRPQGAPGANVLTF. CDR3 bases: TGTGCCAGCAGACCGCAGGGGGCTCCTGGGGCCAACGTCCTGACTTTC. The chain couples TRBV7-2 to TRBJ2-6, with 8 bases lining up with TRBD1. The germline gives CDR1 SGHTA, CDR2 FQGNSA. This CDR3 has 16 amino acids. The junction had 6 bases not matched to a gene; V was cut back by 6 bases and J by 2 bases. Using reference TRBV7-2 and TRBJ2-6 for the parts outside the CDR3, the full variable domain is GAGVSQSPSNKVTEKGKDVELRCDPISGHTALYWYRQSLGQGLEFLIYFQGNSAPDKSGLPSDRFSAERTGGSVSTLTIQRTQQEDSAVYLCASRPQGAPGANVLTFGAGSRLTVL.